The T cell receptor beta chain under discussion was sequenced for a study of shared clonotypes between healthy human individuals. The donor population consisted of healthy HIV-negative adults with no recent acute infections or vaccinations. This CDR3 contains 14 residues. V lost 2 bases to trimming and J lost 2 bases, with 10 bases between them. CDR1 SGHRS and CDR2 YFSETQ come from the germline V gene. How the authors handled the data: ImmunoSEQ gave junction-only sequences without quality scores, so filtering differed. Method: immunoSEQ multiplex PCR; TCRdb's copy keeps in-frame clones and lacks some. That table is the source of V, J and clone size, and D and trimming were worked out from the DNA. The sample lists about 1.1 million clones, about 80% occurring once.

J is TRBJ1-2 and V is TRBV5-1, with no clear D. Sequencing used memory CD4+ T cells from PBMCs. Subset defined: CD45RA-negative fraction. The receptor was isolated from a man aged 18 to 35 in good health. Some clones in this sample may be carry-over from other donors' samples. CDR3 in amino acids: CASSLTALNYGYTF. The DNA of the CDR3 is TGCGCCAGCAGCTTAACGGCCTTGAACTATGGCTACACCTTC.